These 8 T cell receptor beta chains share one sample of origin, sequenced in a study of metastatic and nonmetastatic thyroid tumors. With MiXCR, TCRdb reprocessed the PCR reads. The repertoire holds roughly 58,000 clones, 4% to 5% seen once, with about a fifth in the top ten. None of the patients had undergone any treatment ahead of thyroid surgery. The specimen was blood. These receptors came from a female donor with papillary thyroid cancer or a benign thyroid nodule (not recorded which). Some clones in this sample may be carry-over from other donors' samples.

As to this clone: A much larger clone differs from this one at a single base, so this may be a read error. At the DNA level, this CDR3 is encoded by other sequences in the same sample as well. The chain recombines TRBV20-1 with TRBJ1-1, with no clear D. The CDR3 covers 12 residues. Germline CDR1 is DFQATT and CDR2 is SNEGSKA (reference sequence). The ends were cut back, 4 bases at V and 1 base at J, with 7 bases in the middle. CDR3 DNA sequence: TGCAGTGCTACGGACGGGAACACTGAAGCTTTCTTT. This translates into CSATDGNTEAFF.

In the case of this clone: The junction and the germline gene differ at one end; a read error may be behind it. This chain links TRBV2 with TRBJ2-5; D uncertain. Per germline, CDR1 SNHLY and CDR2 FYNNEI. The CDR3 extends over 13 amino acids. CDR3 residues: CARSTVGQETQYF. The CDR3 nucleotides read TGTGCCCGCAGCACAGTGGGTCAAGAGACCCAGTACTTC. Looking up the rest from reference TRBV2 and TRBJ2-5 gives the full variable domain: EPEVTQTPSHQVTQMGQEVILRCVPISNHLYFYWYRQILGQKVEFLVSFYNNEISEKSEIFDDQFSVERPDGSNFTLKIRSTKLEDSAMYFCARSTVGQETQYFGPGTRLLVL.

In this sample, this clone turned up many times. The rearrangement links TRBV19 to TRBJ2-7; the D gene could be TRBD1 or TRBD2 (5 bases each). CDR3 length: 15 residues. V lost 3 bases, J lost 5 bases, and 17 bases lay in between. The V gene's germline CDR1 is LNHDA and CDR2 SQIVND (reference sequence). The CDR3 loop is CASSISRGRLHEQYF. The CDR3 DNA reads TGTGCCAGTAGTATCTCACGGGGCCGACTACACGAGCAGTACTTC.

The genes are TRBV28 and TRBJ2-7, with D hard to call. The germline CDR1 and CDR2 sequences are MDHEN and SYDVKM. Trimming took off 6 bases at V and 0 bases at J, with 12 bases between the two ends. CDR3 length equals 14 residues. The DNA of the CDR3 is TGTGCCAGCAGGGGTACCGCCCTCTCCTACGAGCAGTACTTC. Translated: CASRGTALSYEQYF.

This clone was detected many times. The V call is TRBV28, the J call TRBJ1-1; D remains ambiguous. CDR3 length: 12 amino acids. Trimming took off 8 bases at V and 3 bases at J, with 10 bases between the two ends. Germline V lookup: CDR1 MDHEN, CDR2 SYDVKM. The CDR3 DNA is TGTGCCAGCTCCTTAAGGGACACTGAAGCTTTCTTT. It encodes CASSLRDTEAFF.

In its sample, this clone was seen many times. CDR3 DNA: TGTGCCAGCAGCCCCTCGGGGCCCCGACGGGGTAACATTCAGTACTTC. It yields the protein CASSPSGPRRGNIQYF. The chain uses TRBV7-3 and TRBJ2-4; D could derive from TRBD1 or TRBD2 (5 bases each). Germline-derived CDR1 and CDR2 are SGHTA and FQGTGA. The CDR3 is 16 amino acids. V dropped 5 bases and J dropped 7 bases, with 21 bases sitting between them.

V and J are TRBV5-6 and TRBJ2-5, with 15 bases identical to TRBD2. The CDR3 is made up of 18 amino acids. The V gene's germline CDR1 is SGHDT and CDR2 YYEEEE. The V gene end was trimmed by 0 bases and the J gene end by 4 bases; junction bases not matched to a gene: 7. The CDR3 region is CASSLGWTSGRARETQYF. The CDR3 region has the DNA TGTGCCAGCAGCTTGGGATGGACTAGCGGGAGGGCCAGAGAGACCCAGTACTTC.

This clone was seen repeatedly, ten times or more. The V and J genes are TRBV6-1 and TRBJ2-1; 9 nucleotides align to TRBD2. CDR1 is MNHNS and CDR2 is SASEGT in the germline V gene. The CDR3 is 15 residues long. The ends lost 5 bases at V and 8 bases at J; junction bases unmatched: 10. The CDR3 here is CASSSSSGSGYEQFF. The CDR3 DNA is TGTGCCAGCAGTTCCAGTAGCGGGAGCGGGTATGAGCAGTTCTTC.